These 28 T cell receptor beta chains share one sample of origin, sequenced in a study of T cells in localized non-small cell lung cancer. Sequencing was performed with immunoSEQ multiplex PCR; in TCRdb, only in-frame clones are kept and a portion is missing. Found here are tens of thousands of clones, 88% of them singletons; the top ten hold 4.2%. The source material was peripheral blood, sampled before any cancer treatment. These receptors all stem from a woman between 35 and 75 years old with stage I lung adenocarcinoma.

The chain carries TRBV7-3 and TRBJ2-3, with D perhaps TRBD2 (6 bases). The ends were cut back, 5 bases at V and 6 bases at J, with 15 bases in the middle. Germline assignment: CDR1 SGHTA and CDR2 FQGTGA. The CDR3 covers 14 residues. The CDR3 DNA reads TGTGCCAGCAGCATCGGGTGGAGGGCCGATACGCAGTATTTT. This sequence encodes CASSIGWRADTQYF.

The V gene is TRBV4-1, the J gene TRBJ2-7; D possibly corresponds to TRBD2 (6 bases). The CDR3 spans 15 residues. Germline V CDR1 and CDR2: MGHRA, YSYEKL. Trimming shortened V by 1 base and J by 1 base, and 11 bases separated the two germline ends. CDR3 DNA: TGCGCCAGCAGCCAAGGAGTCGGGGGTTCCTACGAGCAGTACTTC. Encoded protein: CASSQGVGGSYEQYF.

The rearrangement links TRBV6-1 to TRBJ2-2; maybe TRBD1 (6 bases). The germline CDR1 and CDR2 sequences are MNHNS and SASEGT. This CDR3 is built from 15 residues. V lost 0 bases to trimming and J lost 5 bases, with 10 bases between them. In DNA form, the CDR3 reads TGTGCCAGCAGTGAAGCGCCAGGGGATACCGGGGAGCTGTTTTTT. Its protein product is CASSEAPGDTGELFF.

The chain joins TRBV5-6 to TRBJ1-2; no definite D call. Germline lookup yields CDR1 SGHDT and CDR2 YYEEEE. Deletions cut 4 bases from V and 7 bases from J, with 11 bases between. This CDR3 is 12 amino acids long. The CDR3 DNA reads as TGTGCCAGCAGCCTCATAGATTTTGGCTACACCTTC. Its translation is CASSLIDFGYTF.

The chain employs TRBV18 and TRBJ2-7, with TRBD1 as a possible D gene (7 bases). There are 15 residues in the CDR3. From germline, CDR1 is KGHSH and CDR2 LQKENI. V was clipped by 3 bases and J by 5 bases, with 17 bases between them. DNA for the CDR3: TGTGCCAGCTCACCTAAGGAGGGGGCGGAGGACGAGCAGTACTTC. It codes for CASSPKEGAEDEQYF.

CDR3 amino acids: CASSPGEYSNQPQHF. The CDR3 nucleotides read TGTGCCAGTAGTCCAGGGGAATATAGCAATCAGCCCCAGCATTTT. The chain is built from TRBV19 and TRBJ1-5; a weak D match, TRBD1 (6 bases). Between the trimmed V and J ends, which lost 5 bases and 0 bases, there was a span of 11 bases. The CDR3 totals 15 residues. Per the germline V gene, CDR1 is LNHDA and CDR2 is SQIVND (reference sequence).

V and J are TRBV19 and TRBJ1-5, with D unresolved. Germline V gene sequence: CDR1 LNHDA, CDR2 SQIVND (reference sequence). The CDR3 is 12 residues long. The V gene lost 6 bases and the J gene lost 1 base, with 4 bases spanning the gap. CDR3 sequence reads: CASRLSNQPQHF. For the CDR3, the DNA is TGTGCCAGTAGGTTGAGCAATCAGCCCCAGCATTTT. The full variable domain, its missing parts supplied by reference TRBV19 and TRBJ1-5, is DGGITQSPKYLFRKEGQNVTLSCEQNLNHDAMYWYRQDPGQGLRLIYYSQIVNDFQKGDIAEGYSVSREKKESFPLTVTSAQKNPTAFYLCASRLSNQPQHFGDGTRLSIL.

The table lists this clone with a count of one. This sequence joins TRBV7-9 and TRBJ2-2; maybe TRBD2 (6 bases). The CDR3 is made up of 16 amino acids. In germline, CDR1 is SEHNR, CDR2 FQNEAQ (reference sequence). The V and J ends lost 4 bases and 4 bases respectively, with 16 bases between them. The CDR3 DNA reads as TGTGCCAGCAGCTCGAACCGGGACTGGGGCACCGGGGAGCTGTTTTTT. Its translation is CASSSNRDWGTGELFF.

This clone came up a few times. The V gene is TRBV6-5, the J gene TRBJ2-5; tentatively, D is TRBD1 (6 bases). CDR1 is MNHEY, CDR2 SVGAGI, per germline. Trimming left V 5 bases short and J 5 bases short, with 15 bases between. This CDR3 has 14 residues. CDR3 nucleotides: TGTGCCAGCAGTCCACAGGGAATATGGGAGACCCAGTACTTC. Its translation is CASSPQGIWETQYF.

The chain carries TRBV19 and TRBJ2-7; possibly TRBD1 for D (6 bases). Germline CDR1 reads LNHDA; CDR2 reads SQIVND (reference sequence). Trimming stripped 10 bases from V and 5 bases from J, with 18 bases between. The CDR3 runs to 13 residues. CDR3 in DNA: TGTGCCACCCGTGAGCAGGGGAGAAACGAGCAGTACTTC. The encoded protein is CATREQGRNEQYF.

The chain links TRBV7-2 to TRBJ1-4; 7 bases map to TRBD1. The germline CDR1 and CDR2 sequences are SGHTA and FQGNSA. This CDR3 has 15 amino acids. J lost 8 bases, V lost 7 bases, and 13 bases had no gene match. DNA of the CDR3: TGTGCCAGCACCCCTTCCAGGGGGGAGGGGGAAAAACTGTTTTTT. As protein: CASTPSRGEGEKLFF. Full variable domain (missing parts from reference TRBV7-2 and TRBJ1-4): GAGVSQSPSNKVTEKGKDVELRCDPISGHTALYWYRQSLGQGLEFLIYFQGNSAPDKSGLPSDRFSAERTGGSVSTLTIQRTQQEDSAVYLCASTPSRGEGEKLFFGSGTQLSVL.

The chain uses TRBV28 and TRBJ1-1; no definite D call. CDR3 size: 13 residues. The V end lost 7 bases, the J end lost 4 bases, and 13 bases lay between the germline ends. From germline, CDR1 is MDHEN and CDR2 SYDVKM. CDR3 sequence (DNA): TGTGCCAGCATCCCTATTCCTTTCACTGAAGCTTTCTTT. As protein: CASIPIPFTEAFF. Combining the CDR3 with reference TRBV28 and TRBJ1-1 gives the whole variable domain DVKVTQSSRYLVKRTGEKVFLECVQDMDHENMFWYRQDPGLGLRLIYFSYDVKMKEKGDIPEGYSVSREKKERFSLILESASTNQTSMYLCASIPIPFTEAFFGQGTRLTVV.

The J gene is TRBJ2-7, the V gene TRBV9; TRBD2 is a possible D gene (6 bases). Germline V gene data show CDR1 as SGDLS and CDR2 as YYNGEE. V lost 3 bases, J lost 2 bases, and 15 bases lay in between. The CDR3 extends over 15 amino acids. CDR3 residues: CASSGYPGTPYEQYF. The CDR3 coding sequence is TGTGCCAGCAGCGGATACCCCGGGACTCCCTACGAGCAGTACTTC.

A few counts support this clone. The chain is built from TRBV13 and TRBJ2-3; 12 nucleotides align to TRBD2. Germline CDR1 PRHDT, CDR2 FYEKMQ (reference sequence). The V and J ends lost 5 bases and 1 base, in that order; junction bases with no gene match: 7. CDR3 length equals 17 residues. CDR3 sequence (DNA): TGTGCCAGCAGCCTTACTAGCGGGGGGAGGGGCACAGATACGCAGTATTTT. It encodes CASSLTSGGRGTDTQYF. The full variable domain, in which reference TRBV13 and TRBJ2-3 provide the parts outside the CDR3, is AAGVIQSPRHLIKEKRETATLKCYPIPRHDTVYWYQQGPGQDPQFLISFYEKMQSDKGSIPDRFSAQQFSDYHSELNMSSLELGDSALYFCASSLTSGGRGTDTQYFGPGTRLTVL.

The chain recombines TRBV4-2 with TRBJ2-1; TRBD2 aligns across 8 bases. CDR3 size: 20 residues. V was pared by 0 bases and J by 5 bases, with 18 bases of the junction left unmatched. Per germline, CDR1 LGHNA and CDR2 YNFKEQ. CDR3 bases: TGTGCCAGCAGCCAAGAAAAGTACCCGGCGGGGGGCCTGAACCACAATGAGCAGTTCTTC. This sequence encodes CASSQEKYPAGGLNHNEQFF.

The chain has TRBV11-2 and TRBJ1-1, with a tentative D call TRBD1 (5 bases). The CDR3 consists of 15 residues. V lost 1 base, J lost 2 bases, and 11 bases lay in between. Germline-derived CDR1 and CDR2 are SGHAT and FQNNGV. CDR3 in amino acids: CASSLGIGGNTEAFF. Here the CDR3 DNA reads TGTGCCAGCAGCTTAGGTATCGGGGGAAACACTGAAGCTTTCTTT.

The chain recombines TRBV11-2 with TRBJ2-1, with 7 nucleotides matching TRBD1. The V gene's germline CDR1 is SGHAT and CDR2 FQNNGV. CDR3 length: 18 residues. Unmatched junction bases numbered 13, after V lost 5 bases and J lost 0 bases. CDR3 coding DNA: TGTGCCAGCAGCACGCAAGGGACAGTTCTCAGCTCCTACAATGAGCAGTTCTTC. Its translation is CASSTQGTVLSSYNEQFF.

The chain links TRBV28 to TRBJ1-1; tentatively, D is TRBD1 (5 bases). The CDR3 extends over 14 amino acids. The ends were cut back, 4 bases at V and 1 base at J, with 10 bases in the middle. Germline CDR1 MDHEN, CDR2 SYDVKM. The CDR3 DNA reads as TGTGCCAGCAGTTCAGGGACGGGGAACACTGAAGCTTTCTTT. The encoded protein is CASSSGTGNTEAFF. Complete variable domain (other parts from reference TRBV28 and TRBJ1-1): DVKVTQSSRYLVKRTGEKVFLECVQDMDHENMFWYRQDPGLGLRLIYFSYDVKMKEKGDIPEGYSVSREKKERFSLILESASTNQTSMYLCASSSGTGNTEAFFGQGTRLTVV.

The count of this clone is one. DNA of the CDR3: TGTGCCAGCAGCTCGGGACAGAAGAACACTGAAGCTTTCTTT. Protein sequence: CASSSGQKNTEAFF. This chain links TRBV7-3 with TRBJ1-1, with TRBD1 matching 7 bases. Germline lookup yields CDR1 SGHTA and CDR2 FQGTGA. The CDR3 is made up of 14 amino acids. V dropped 4 bases and J dropped 1; count of bases not matched to a gene: 3.

This clone occurred a few times. The gene calls are TRBV6-1 and TRBJ2-3; 8 bases match TRBD2. Germline V lookup: CDR1 MNHNS, CDR2 SASEGT. V lost 4 bases to trimming and J lost 6 bases; unmatched junction nucleotides: 6. There are 14 residues in the CDR3. The CDR3 nucleotides read TGTGCCAGCAGTGCAAACGGGGGGGATGATACGCAGTATTTT. Its translation is CASSANGGDDTQYF.

The chain employs TRBV9 and TRBJ2-3; no clear D. The germline V gene encodes CDR1 SGDLS and CDR2 YYNGEE. CDR3 size: 12 residues. The V end lost 0 bases, the J end lost 6 bases, and 5 bases lay between the germline ends. In nucleotides, the CDR3 is TGTGCCAGCAGCGTAGGCAGGGATACGCAGTATTTT. Protein: CASSVGRDTQYF.

The chain couples TRBV28 to TRBJ1-2, with 8 bases matching TRBD1. The CDR3 runs 15 residues. Germline V CDR1 and CDR2: MDHEN, SYDVKM. Unmatched junction bases numbered 6, after V lost 2 bases and J lost 4 bases. CDR3 sequence reads: CASSLPGQGAYGYTF. For the CDR3, the DNA is TGTGCCAGCAGTTTACCAGGGCAGGGGGCCTATGGCTACACCTTC.

The chain joins TRBV30 to TRBJ2-7, with 10 bases lining up with TRBD1. This CDR3 has 13 amino acids. J gave up 5 bases and V 6 bases, and 7 bases lay outside the gene matches. Germline V gives CDR1 GTSNPN, CDR2 SVGIG (reference sequence). CDR3: CACSTGGNDEQYF. CDR3 sequence (DNA): TGTGCCTGTTCGACAGGGGGCAACGACGAGCAGTACTTC.

The J gene is TRBJ2-3, the V gene TRBV9; 10 positions match TRBD2. From germline, CDR1 is SGDLS and CDR2 YYNGEE. The ends lost 3 bases at V and 4 bases at J; junction bases unmatched: 8. This CDR3 has 16 amino acids. Written as DNA, the CDR3 is TGTGCCAGCAGCGAGGAAAGCGGGGGGGCAGCAGATACGCAGTATTTT. Protein: CASSEESGGAADTQYF.

The chain carries TRBV9 and TRBJ2-1; 10 positions match TRBD2. Germline lookup yields CDR1 SGDLS and CDR2 YYNGEE. V lost 3 bases and J lost 3; bases outside the gene matches: 6. The CDR3 consists of 16 residues. The CDR3 region has the DNA TGTGCCAGCAGCGCCCTAGCGGGGGTCGTCTACAATGAGCAGTTCTTC. Its translation: CASSALAGVVYNEQFF.

V and J are TRBV19 and TRBJ1-1, with D perhaps matching TRBD1 (6 bases). V dropped 3 bases and J dropped 5 bases, with 13 bases sitting between them. This CDR3 has 14 residues. Germline lookup yields CDR1 LNHDA and CDR2 SQIVND (reference sequence). CDR3: CASSMVQGSTEAFF. The DNA of the CDR3 is TGTGCCAGTAGTATGGTACAGGGTAGTACTGAAGCTTTCTTT.

V gene TRBV7-9 combines with J gene TRBJ2-7; D is ambiguous. Between the trimmed V and J ends, which lost 3 bases and 2 bases, there was a span of 14 bases. Germline CDR1 SEHNR, CDR2 FQNEAQ (reference sequence). The CDR3 has 15 amino acids. This CDR3 reads CASSLITGSPYEQYF. As DNA, the CDR3 is TGTGCCAGCAGCTTGATTACCGGGTCCCCCTACGAGCAGTACTTC.

The chain links TRBV6-5 to TRBJ2-3; weak D call: TRBD2 (5 bases). Trimming stripped 2 bases from V and 1 base from J, with 13 bases between. Germline lookup yields CDR1 MNHEY and CDR2 SVGAGI. This CDR3 has 16 residues. CDR3 DNA: TGTGCCAGCAGTTACGAGGGCAGGACGCGCACAGATACGCAGTATTTT. Translated, it gives CASSYEGRTRTDTQYF.